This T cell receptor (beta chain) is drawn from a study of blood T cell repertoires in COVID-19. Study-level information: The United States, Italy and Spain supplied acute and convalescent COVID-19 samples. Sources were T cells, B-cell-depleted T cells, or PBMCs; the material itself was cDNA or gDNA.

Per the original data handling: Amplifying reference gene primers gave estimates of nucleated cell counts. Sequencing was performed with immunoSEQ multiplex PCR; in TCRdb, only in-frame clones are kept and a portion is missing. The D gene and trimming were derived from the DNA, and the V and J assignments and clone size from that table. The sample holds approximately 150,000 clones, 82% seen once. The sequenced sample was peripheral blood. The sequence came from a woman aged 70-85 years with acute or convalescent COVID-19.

CDR3 region: CASSRTGTGDVTDTQYF. The CDR3 nucleotides read TGCGCCAGCAGCCGCACCGGGACAGGGGATGTCACAGATACGCAGTATTTT. The chain joins TRBV4-1 to TRBJ2-3, with 10 bases aligning to TRBD1. Germline V gene data show CDR1 as MGHRA and CDR2 as YSYEKL. The CDR3 sequence is 17 residues long. Trimming at V came to 4 bases and at J to 2 bases, leaving 9 bases not matched to a gene.